Sequencing of this T cell receptor beta chain was carried out in a study of early T cells in non-severe SARS-CoV-2 infection. TCRdb itself ran the 5' RACE reads through MiXCR, one entry per CDR3 protein. The top ten clones hold 4.1% of a sample with about 56,000 distinct CDR3 sequences, more than 12% of them seen once. Germline V gene sequence: CDR1 SQVTM, CDR2 ANQGSEA. The length of the CDR3 is 18 residues. The source is an adult who was a healthcare worker with PCR-confirmed SARS-CoV-2 infection or an uninfected control (not recorded which). The chain recombines TRBV29-1 with TRBJ2-7; TRBD1 is a possible D gene (7 bases). Sequencing used whole blood, obtained at baseline. The CDR3 reads CGAETEGQSPLGYYEQYF. The CDR3 DNA follows: TGCGGCGCCGAAACGGAGGGACAGTCCCCCTTGGGGTACTACGAGCAGTACTTC.